Presented here are 7 T cell receptor beta chains from one specimen sequenced in a study of blood T cell repertoires in COVID-19. Sequencing was performed with immunoSEQ multiplex PCR; in TCRdb, only in-frame clones are kept and a portion is missing. This table has about 480,000 clones, approximately 89% appearing once. The sequencing sample was made of peripheral blood. Receptors originate from a man aged 18 to 29 with COVID-19, enrolled during active disease.

The DNA for the CDR3 is TGTGCCAGCAGCTTAGGCGGGTCGAGCACTGAAGCTTTCTTT. Protein product: CASSLGGSSTEAFF. The chain employs TRBV13 and TRBJ1-1; D unclear. The V end was cut by 0 bases, the J end by 4 bases, with 9 bases between. There are 14 residues in the CDR3. CDR1 is PRHDT and CDR2 is FYEKMQ in the germline V gene (reference sequence).

CDR3 loop: CASSSTLTAGVRWGTQYF. DNA of the CDR3: TGTGCCAGCAGCTCCACCCTCACTGCGGGGGTACGATGGGGTACGCAGTATTTT. The chain has TRBV7-9 and TRBJ2-3, with 7 bases lining up with TRBD2. CDR3 length: 18 amino acids. The junction had 21 bases not matched to a gene; V was cut back by 4 bases and J by 8 bases. The germline gives CDR1 SEHNR, CDR2 FQNEAQ (reference sequence).

The chain has TRBV5-1 and TRBJ2-1; perhaps TRBD2 as D (5 bases). The CDR3 extends over 14 amino acids. Trimming removed 5 bases at V and 7 bases at J, with 16 bases between. Germline assignment: CDR1 SGHRS and CDR2 YFSETQ. CDR3 coding DNA: TGCGCCAGCAGTTCTAGCTTGATGGGGAATGAGCAGTTCTTC. Translating gives CASSSSLMGNEQFF. Combining the CDR3 with reference TRBV5-1 and TRBJ2-1 gives the whole variable domain KAGVTQTPRYLIKTRGQQVTLSCSPISGHRSVSWYQQTPGQGLQFLFEYFSETQRNKGNFPGRFSGRQFSNSRSEMNVSTLELGDSALYLCASSSSLMGNEQFFGPGTRLTVL.

The CDR3 coding sequence is TGTGCCAGCAGCTTGGGCGGAGTTGAGCAGTTCTTC. Amino acid sequence: CASSLGGVEQFF. The chain has TRBV5-6 and TRBJ2-1, with D hard to call. This CDR3 is 12 amino acids long. Trimming took off 0 bases at V and 9 bases at J, with 7 bases between the two ends. CDR1 and CDR2 from the germline V gene are SGHDT and YYEEEE.

V is TRBV3-1 (or the pseudogene TRBV3-2) and J is TRBJ2-7; the D is unclear. In germline, CDR1 is LGHDT, CDR2 YNNKEL (reference sequence). The V and J ends lost 1 base and 6 bases respectively, with 13 bases between them. The CDR3 length is 14 residues. The CDR3 loop reads CASSQGLRPGEQYF. The CDR3 coding sequence is TGTGCCAGCAGCCAAGGTCTCCGCCCCGGCGAGCAGTACTTC.

The J gene is TRBJ2-6, the V gene TRBV6-5; D is undetermined. The CDR3 length is 13 residues. The germline V gene has CDR1 MNHEY and CDR2 SVGAGI. V was shortened by 7 bases and J by 2 bases, with 6 bases between the two germline ends. The CDR3 DNA follows: TGTGCCAGCAAACTTACTGGGGCCAACGTCCTGACTTTC. Amino acid sequence: CASKLTGANVLTF.

The chain combines TRBV21-1 with TRBJ1-1. TRBV21-1 is classified as a pseudogene. This CDR3 contains 14 residues. CDR3 sequence (DNA): TGTGCCAGCATCCCCTCGGACGGGGTGGCTGAAGCTTTCTTT. It encodes CASIPSDGVAEAFF.